The present T cell receptor (beta chain) was sequenced within a study of tumor-infiltrating lymphocytes in primary liver carcinoma (dated by TCRdb to about 2017). About the full investigation: Hepatocellular carcinoma (four) or combined HCC and intrahepatic cholangiocarcinoma (one) was present in the five patients, who were three men and two women aged 30 to 69 years. The five patients had tumors staged T1-T3 N0M0, with maximum diameters ranging from about 4.2 to 11 cm. Samples yielded roughly 3.5 to 7.5 million productive TCRbeta reads; read depth did not differ significantly between tissue types. Across five regions of each liver tumor, along with adjacent normal tissue and blood, the study brought together TCRbeta repertoire sequencing, expression microarrays and whole-exome sequencing. Agilent mRNA microarray profiling was performed on the approximately 25 tumor region samples to relate TCRbeta repertoire diversity to the local molecular phenotype. A total of roughly 35 specimens from 5 patients went through TCRbeta repertoire sequencing, namely 25 tumor regions, 5 adjacent noncancerous liver tissues and 5 peripheral blood samples. High reproducibility was observed for the technical replicate repertoires, with mean shared-clone rates roughly 0.89 and correlation coefficients above 0.95.

This clonotype occurred many times. The clone's antigen remains unknown. One base away there is no much larger clone; base qualities are not given. Study-wide findings and limitations: A significantly larger repertoire fraction was made up by the top 250 clones in tumors than in blood (p = 0.039). Bulk unsorted samples precluded comparing CD4+ and CD8+ T cell repertoires. Only a few patients were included in the study, and the authors note that the findings should be validated in a larger study. Consistent with antigen-driven expansion, pairs of tumor regions showed higher repertoire overlap (mean roughly 36%) than either tumor-adjacent pairs (roughly 17%) or tumor-blood pairs (approximately 15%). Only the TCR beta chain was sequenced, which likely underestimates true repertoire diversity because unpaired alpha chains were not captured. Just about 7-25% of top clones turned up in all five regions of a tumor, which suggests spatial heterogeneity among tumor-infiltrating T cells.

Without any cell sorting, total RNA and DNA were extracted together from about 20-30 mg of bulk tissue using the AllPrep DNA/RNA mini kit. Surgical resection was performed in China between late 2015 and early 2016 on about five patients with histopathologically diagnosed primary liver carcinoma. At the time of sampling, the patients had chronic HBV infection and had not received any treatment. Each tumor was sampled at five spatially separated regions: the tumor centre plus the superior, inferior, left-lateral and right-lateral poles. According to histology, viable tumor cells made up more than 85% of every tumor sample. Fresh tumor and adjacent tissue pieces were bisected, with one half stored in RNAlater at -80 degrees C and the other half sent for histology. Via the germline V gene, CDR1 is MGHRA and CDR2 YSYEKL. The CDR3 runs 15 amino acids, cysteine and phenylalanine included. The CDR3 DNA has 45 bases and is translated from base 1. Clipping removes 1 base from V and 3 bases from J, with 4 as the unmatched junction base count.

A constant-region primer and ProtoScript II reverse transcriptase were used to reverse-transcribe TCRbeta-specific cDNA from roughly 0.5 ug total RNA. TCRbeta libraries were built with three nested multiplex PCR rounds, a slightly modified ARM-PCR procedure. Multiplex TRBV1-TRBV30 forward primers and a Cbeta reverse primer were used in the first two PCR rounds, each of which was run for 9 to 11 cycles. Sample barcodes and Illumina adapters were added in a final 25-cycle PCR with Deep VentR polymerase. Before sequencing, amplicons of 200-500 bp were purified from gel using a QIAquick gel extraction kit. The TCRbeta amplicons were sequenced with 250-bp paired-end reads on an Illumina HiSeq 2500. The paper's data handling went like this. Trimmomatic v0.33 was used to quality-trim the reads, and FLASH v1.2.11 was used to merge paired reads so that full CDR3 sequences could be recovered. V, D and J germline segments were assigned to the rearranged TCRbeta sequences by MiGEC v1.2.1b. Clonotype statistics and Shannon-Wiener diversity indices were calculated with VDJtools v1.0.0. Except for diversity analysis, only each sample's 250 most abundant clonotypes were used in subsequent analyses to reduce sampling bias. TCRdb reprocessed the public reads (quality trimming at Q25 with fastp, clone calling with MiXCR) and kept in-frame beta chains. For every CDR3 protein sequence, its rows merge into one entry that carries the most common genes and DNA. These V and J calls are TCRdb output, not the study's own analysis. This sample has more than 95,000 distinct CDR3 sequences in its table, and around 64% of those were observed once. The ten top clones hold 8% to 9% of the sample.

Specimen: liver tumor tissue from sampling region 3. The cell subset or site label here, explained by the study, means: tumor region T3, left-lateral pole. This receptor chain uses TRBV4-1 and TRBJ1-2; TRBD1 agrees with 8 junctional bases. The TCR comes from a woman aged 60 to 75 with primary liver carcinoma and hepatitis B virus infection. The CDR3 region has the sequence CASSQGGQGHYGYTF. The nucleotides are TGCGCCAGCAGCCAAGGAGGACAGGGACACTATGGCTACACCTTC.